These T cell receptor beta chains were read from a single sample in a study of T cell responses to AZD1222 COVID-19 vaccine. Profiling relied on immunoSEQ multiplex PCR, and the TCRdb table lists in-frame clones only, not all of them. The profile shows 90,000 to 150,000 clones, around nine tenths of them singletons. This sample comprised peripheral blood, obtained on day 0 of AZD1222 vaccination. These receptors all stem from an adult in good health. Each CDR3 is given with its conserved first and last residue. Not every row has a clone size; where given, it reads once, few, many or a size class.

J gene,clone size,V gene,CDR3 protein
TRBJ1-1,NA,TRBV5-1,CASSSQGGVGEAFF
TRBJ1-4,NA,TRBV28,CASSATGRTNEKLFF
TRBJ2-7,NA,TRBV6-2/TRBV6-3,CASSQEGYEQYF
TRBJ2-1,NA,TRBV9,CASSVGLAADNEQFF
TRBJ1-2,NA,TRBV6-5,CASSSPSLGSHGYTF
TRBJ2-7,NA,TRBV3-1/TRBV3-2,CASSQGLEGDEQYF
TRBJ2-2,NA,TRBV6-2/TRBV6-3,CASSYSIPAGGNTGELFF
TRBJ2-1,NA,TRBV6-6,CASRSTGTGGNEQFF
TRBJ1-1,NA,TRBV29-1,CSVALLAGTENTEAFF
TRBJ1-4,NA,TRBV28,CASSLGITGEKLFF
TRBJ2-7,NA,TRBV9,CASSVFLGTPFSEQYF
TRBJ1-1,NA,TRBV11-3,CASSLRSVRSEAFF
TRBJ2-1,NA,TRBV7-2,CASSFGGVGSVAYNEQFF
TRBJ1-6,NA,TRBV6-5,CASRLQGSGSPLHF
TRBJ2-1,few,TRBV11-2,CASSLAGGTGYNEQFF
TRBJ1-2,NA,TRBV29-1,CSVQGTDGYTF
TRBJ2-7,NA,TRBV7-9,CASSSPSAVAGLYEQYF
TRBJ2-2,NA,TRBV10-2,CASSAERGTNTGELFF
TRBJ1-5,NA,TRBV20-1,CSASSGGTVGQPQHF
TRBJ2-7,few,TRBV4-1,CASSQEGRWSEQYF
TRBJ2-7,NA,TRBV12-3/TRBV12-4,CASRIQGAYEQYF
TRBJ1-1,NA,TRBV19,CASRGRGGTNTEAFF
TRBJ2-7,NA,TRBV2,CASRGGVGTAPYEQYF
TRBJ1-6,few,TRBV7-3,CASAYRDIDNSPLHF
TRBJ2-1,NA,TRBV5-1,CASSLGLAGGHNEQFF
TRBJ2-7,NA,TRBV6-6,CASSLAGRVDEQYF
TRBJ2-2,NA,TRBV28,CASRSDGAGWNTGELFF
TRBJ2-7,NA,TRBV27,CASSLKGPGPTSSYEQYF
TRBJ1-6,NA,TRBV15,CATSRDGTNSPLHF
TRBJ2-2,NA,TRBV4-2,CASSQGTSGRSGELFF
TRBJ2-7,NA,TRBV28,CASSLLAESKQYF
TRBJ2-1,NA,TRBV5-4,CASSLIRASSYNEQFF
TRBJ2-3,NA,TRBV5-1,CASSLMDGADTQYF
TRBJ1-5,NA,TRBV24-1,CATGMTGQPQHF
TRBJ2-7,NA,TRBV5-8,CASSFRQGWLATSYEQYF
TRBJ2-2,NA,TRBV9,CASSVMGAGRNTGELFF
TRBJ1-2,once,TRBV11-2,CASSLEQGNYGYTF
TRBJ1-4,NA,TRBV27,CASSVSATNEKLFF
TRBJ2-7,NA,TRBV4-1,CASSLGLALQNSYEQYF
TRBJ1-1,NA,TRBV9,CASSVVGNSEAFF
TRBJ1-6,NA,TRBV12-2,CASRLEGTGHSPLHF
TRBJ2-2,NA,TRBV6-2/TRBV6-3,CASSSGGLATNTGELFF
TRBJ1-2,NA,TRBV19,CASRGDRGPSNYGYTF
TRBJ2-5,NA,TRBV18,CASSPPSGSRTQYF
TRBJ1-1,NA,TRBV6-4,CASRQNINTEAFF
TRBJ1-1,NA,TRBV7-2,CASSLSPGTANTEAFF
TRBJ2-2,once,TRBV6-5,CASSYKDRGTGELFF